The clone carrying this TCR beta chain was seen a single time. This sample was taken from a study of blood T cells in healthy people across ages. A sample-barcoded 5' primer and a J-beta primer mix were used in a second PCR of roughly 6 to 12 cycles. TCRdb recomputed calls from the 5' RACE reads with MiXCR, one row per CDR3 protein. The sample comprises about 600,000 distinct CDR3 sequences, 40% to 55% of which are singletons, and around 24% rests with the top ten. Germline assignment: CDR1 SQVTM and CDR2 ANQGSEA. The CDR3 loop spans 12 amino acids. Trimming pared 4 bases from V and 7 bases from J, leaving 11 bases between.

The receptor comes from an elderly man in good health. J is TRBJ2-1 and V is TRBV29-1, with D perhaps TRBD1 (5 bases). Sequenced input: blood. CDR3 sequence reads: CSVADSGNEQFF. CDR3 nucleotides: TGCAGCGTTGCCGACAGTGGGAATGAGCAGTTCTTC.